This T cell receptor (beta chain) was documented in a study of cytomegalovirus exposure and HLA in healthy donors. Broader study findings: It was taken for granted in presence/absence analyses that sequencing depth across donors was roughly uniform. Versus the roughly 690-donor mean, an Asian-associated ancestry cluster reportedly showed fewer N-insertions in a later analysis. As was reported, the HLA-A and HLA-B alleles of most subjects were accurately predicted from TCR beta sequences. A later analysis found common viral pathogens apparently linked to several of the most significant clusters.

The table lists this clone with a count of one. Its antigen is as yet unknown. V was pared by 0 bases and J by 4 bases, with 5 bases of the junction left unmatched. Germline V gene sequence: CDR1 SQVTM, CDR2 ANQGSEA. This CDR3 has 15 amino acids. The primer mix had 60 Vbeta and 13 Jbeta primers. Measured with immunoSEQ multiplex PCR; TCRdb has only the in-frame clones, and not every one. The table includes roughly 100,000 clones, 80% to 85% detected once. The sequenced sample was PBMCs. The J gene is TRBJ1-2, the V gene TRBV29-1; 10 bases are shared with TRBD1. The TCR comes from a man aged 25-45 years in good health and CMV-seropositive. The CDR3 nucleotides are TGCAGCGTTGAAGATCCGGGGACAGGGGCCTATGGCTACACCTTC. It codes for CSVEDPGTGAYGYTF.